The rows below give T cell receptor beta chains drawn from one sample of a study of blood T cell repertoires in COVID-19. Here immunoSEQ multiplex PCR was the method, and the copy in TCRdb shows in-frame clones only, minus some. The sample contains some 510,000 clones, 70% to 90% of which appear only once. Specimen: PBMCs or T cells enriched from blood (not recorded which). Receptors were obtained from a woman aged 40 to 55 who had recovered from COVID-19. Both conserved end residues are part of each CDR3. The D gene is left open where the match is weak. Expanded clones get a size class; other rows say once, few or many, or leave the size out.

clone size: .
V gene: TRBV7-8
D gene: TRBD1
J gene: TRBJ1-5
CDR3 protein: CASSLARIGTARNQPQHF
CDR3 DNA: TGTGCCAGCAGCTTAGCTAGGATAGGGACAGCTAGGAATCAGCCCCAGCATTTT

clone size: .
V gene: TRBV21-1
D gene: .
J gene: TRBJ2-4
CDR3 protein: CASSNRDRAGRAKNIQYF
CDR3 DNA: TGTGCCAGCAGCAACCGGGACAGGGCCGGGAGAGCCAAAAACATTCAGTACTTC

clone size: .
V gene: TRBV2
D gene: .
J gene: TRBJ2-2
CDR3 protein: CASSEIRLVRDHPRTGELFF
CDR3 DNA: TGTGCCAGCAGTGAAATAAGGTTGGTCAGGGATCACCCCCGCACCGGGGAGCTGTTTTTT

clone size: few
V gene: TRBV6-1
D gene: TRBD1
J gene: TRBJ1-2
CDR3 protein: CASSGRQGSNPNYGYTF
CDR3 DNA: TGTGCCAGCAGTGGCCGACAGGGATCCAACCCTAACTATGGCTACACCTTC

clone size: once
V gene: TRBV5-4
D gene: .
J gene: TRBJ1-5
CDR3 protein: CASSVFPGTTNQPQHF
CDR3 DNA: TGTGCCAGCAGCGTCTTCCCCGGGACTACCAATCAGCCCCAGCATTTT

clone size: .
V gene: TRBV5-4
D gene: .
J gene: TRBJ1-1
CDR3 protein: CASSFVGVYTEAFF
CDR3 DNA: TGTGCCAGCAGCTTTGTGGGCGTTTATACTGAAGCTTTCTTT

clone size: .
V gene: TRBV7-8
D gene: .
J gene: TRBJ2-1
CDR3 protein: CALGGGPYNEQFF
CDR3 DNA: TGTGCCCTTGGGGGAGGACCCTACAATGAGCAGTTCTTC

clone size: .
V gene: TRBV19
D gene: .
J gene: TRBJ1-1
CDR3 protein: CASSRQGLEAFF
CDR3 DNA: TGTGCCAGTAGTCGCCAGGGTCTCGAAGCTTTCTTT

clone size: once
V gene: TRBV5-1
D gene: .
J gene: TRBJ2-7
CDR3 protein: CASRNGGGSYEQYF
CDR3 DNA: TGCGCCAGCCGAAACGGTGGGGGGAGCTACGAGCAGTACTTC

clone size: .
V gene: TRBV27
D gene: TRBD2
J gene: TRBJ2-7
CDR3 protein: CASSLLGTSGRALDKNSYEQYF
CDR3 DNA: TGTGCCAGCAGTTTATTAGGGACTAGCGGGAGGGCCTTAGATAAGAATTCCTACGAGCAGTACTTC